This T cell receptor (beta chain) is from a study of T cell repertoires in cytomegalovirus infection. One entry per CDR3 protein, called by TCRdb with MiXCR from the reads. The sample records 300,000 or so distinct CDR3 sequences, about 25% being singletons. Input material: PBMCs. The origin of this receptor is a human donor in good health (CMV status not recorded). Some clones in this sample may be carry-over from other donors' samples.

The chain's CDR3 is CSASAAGNTEAFF. The CDR3, as DNA: TGCAGCGCATCGGCGGCAGGGAACACTGAAGCTTTCTTT. V usage is TRBV29-1 and J usage is TRBJ1-1; D gene unclear. Trimming took off 7 bases at V and 1 base at J, with 13 bases between the two ends. CDR1 is SQVTM, CDR2 ANQGSEA, per germline. This CDR3 contains 13 residues.